The clone carrying this TCR beta chain came up many times. This sample was taken from a study of T cells after yellow fever vaccination. TCRdb re-called the 5' RACE reads through MiXCR, storing one row per CDR3 protein. The sample has fewer than 350,000 distinct CDR3 sequences, less than 4.5% seen once; the top ten hold 23%. The CDR3 runs 14 residues. Germline V gene data show CDR1 as SGHRS and CDR2 as YFSETQ. V was cut by 3 bases and J by 1 base, with 10 bases left in between. This TCR was sampled from a man between 18 and 35 years old who received the YFV17D yellow fever vaccine. Sample: PBMCs, taken on the day of the yellow fever booster vaccination. This sequence joins TRBV5-1 and TRBJ1-1; possibly TRBD1 for D (5 bases). The CDR3, as DNA: TGCGCCAGCAGCTCGATTGGACAGAACACTGAAGCTTTCTTT. Translated: CASSSIGQNTEAFF.